The clone carrying this T cell receptor beta chain was counted a single time. The antigen is not known. Germline V CDR1 and CDR2: SGHAT, FQNNGV. CDR3 length: 15 amino acids. V was trimmed by 5 bases and J by 6 bases, leaving 14 bases between them. This record belongs to a study of T cell responses to AZD1222 COVID-19 vaccine. Study-level background: Second doses at about 4 or about 12 weeks were pooled.

Only in-frame clones appear in the TCRdb table, and some are missing; sequencing was by immunoSEQ multiplex PCR. The sample holds roughly 160,000 clones; just over 90% are singletons and the top ten take 1.5%. Findings and limits, study-wide: Every sample of the repertoires postdated the peak T cell response. Recipients of two AZD1222 doses showed rising Spike-specific TCR breadth and depth. Possibly, clonal diversity was underestimated; donors were largely white British and included more females.

Sequences were derived from peripheral blood, sampled on day 0 of AZD1222 vaccination. The origin of this receptor is an adult in good health. The chain employs TRBV11-2 and TRBJ1-6; D uncertain. The CDR3 sequence is CASSRFSVGNSPLHF. The CDR3 DNA is TGTGCCAGCAGCCGGTTCTCAGTGGGTAATTCACCCCTCCACTTT.